This record concerns one TCR beta chain sequence. Here immunoSEQ multiplex PCR was the method, and the copy in TCRdb shows in-frame clones only, minus some. The sample lists about 600,000 clones, around 95% occurring once. In germline, CDR1 is MNHEY, CDR2 SMNVEV (reference sequence). Trimming left V 4 bases short and J 3 bases short, with 16 bases between. The CDR3 consists of 16 residues. These data are taken from a study of shared clonotypes between healthy human individuals. Naive CD8 cells were CD45RO-negative, positively selected for CCR7, excluding terminally differentiated effector memory CD45RA+ cells. The study drew its donors from healthy HIV-negative adults without recent acute infections or vaccinations. Every donor, a Caucasian adult, lived in Nashville, Tennessee.

The sample comprised naive CD8+ T cells sorted from blood. The origin of this receptor is a woman under 40 in good health. The V gene is TRBV27, the J gene TRBJ1-5, with a weak D call TRBD1 (5 bases). The CDR3 loop is CASSSLTGTANQPQHF. The CDR3 DNA reads TGTGCCAGCAGTTCCCTGACCGGGACCGCCAATCAGCCCCAGCATTTT.